Given below is one T cell receptor (beta chain) in context. A few counts support this clonotype. Its specific antigen is unknown. No much larger clonotype is one base removed from it; base qualities were not supplied. This sample was taken from a study of CD8 T cells in ankylosing spondylitis (dated by TCRdb to 2016 to 2017). Study-wide context: The study profiled T cell receptor beta repertoires in healthy donors and ankylosing spondylitis patients to find disease-linked TCR variants. Peripheral blood was sampled, and synovial fluid was also collected from ankylosing spondylitis patients. In total, the full study cohort was made up of nearly 110 healthy donors and some 26 ankylosing spondylitis patients.

Sequenced on an Illumina HiSeq 2500. Quantitative 5'-RACE with molecular barcodes was used to prepare TCR beta libraries. Regarding the original processing steps: A new computational method, built on a probabilistic model of VDJ rearrangement, was used to identify disease-linked TCR variants. The public reads were reanalyzed by TCRdb: fastp trimming at Q25, MiXCR alignment, in-frame beta chains only. Entries are consolidated by CDR3 protein sequence, retaining the most common genes and DNA. For this entry, the V and J calls and clone size follow TCRdb and not the study's own pipeline. The table for this sample lists about 510,000 distinct CDR3 sequences; about 5.4% of them were counted only once. The top ten clonotypes cover roughly 3.5% of the sample. Clipping removes 4 bases from V and 5 bases from J, with 11 as the unmatched junction base count. From the germline V gene, CDR1 is KGHDR and CDR2 is SFDVKD. Including cysteine and phenylalanine, the CDR3 has 18 amino acids. The retained sequence is limited to the CDR3, 54 bases, with the frame set at the first base.

Broader findings and caveats from the paper: The disease-linked clones were reported to be significantly enriched in matched synovial fluid samples from ankylosing spondylitis patients. Some TCR beta motif variants had previously been reported in synovial fluid and blood of reactive arthritis patients, which suggested common disease-initiation mechanisms. A CD8+ phenotype was shown by the disease-linked clones, which were found at relatively low frequencies in peripheral blood. A TCR beta motif made up of seven or eight highly homologous amino acid variants appeared to be characteristic of blood from ankylosing spondylitis patients.

The rearrangement joined TRBV24-1 to TRBJ2-6, with 9 bases in between that match TRBD1. This receptor was identified in a male donor with ankylosing spondylitis. The sample comprised blood, either unsorted or a sorted T cell fraction (not recorded which). The CDR3 region: CATSDSGTGPSRANVLTF. The bases read TGTGCCACCAGTGACTCCGGGACAGGGCCCTCCCGGGCCAACGTCCTGACTTTC.